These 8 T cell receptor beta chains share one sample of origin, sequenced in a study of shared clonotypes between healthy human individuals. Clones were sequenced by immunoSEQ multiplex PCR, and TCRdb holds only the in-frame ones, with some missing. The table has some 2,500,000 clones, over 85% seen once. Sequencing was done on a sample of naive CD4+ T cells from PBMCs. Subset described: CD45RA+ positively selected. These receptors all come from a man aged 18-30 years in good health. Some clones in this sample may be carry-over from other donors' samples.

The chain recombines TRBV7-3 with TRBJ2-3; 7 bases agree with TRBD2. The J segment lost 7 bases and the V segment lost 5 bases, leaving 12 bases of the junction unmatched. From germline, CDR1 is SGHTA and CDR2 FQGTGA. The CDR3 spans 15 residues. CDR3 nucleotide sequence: TGTGCCAGCAGCAGCAGCGGGAATCCTATAAATACGCAGTATTTT. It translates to CASSSSGNPINTQYF.

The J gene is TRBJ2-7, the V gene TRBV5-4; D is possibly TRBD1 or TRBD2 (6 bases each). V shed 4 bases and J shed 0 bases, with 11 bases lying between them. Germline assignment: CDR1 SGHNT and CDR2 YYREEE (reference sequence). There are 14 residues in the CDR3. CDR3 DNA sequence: TGTGCCAGCAGCAGGGGGGTAAGCTCCTACGAGCAGTACTTC. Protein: CASSRGVSSYEQYF.

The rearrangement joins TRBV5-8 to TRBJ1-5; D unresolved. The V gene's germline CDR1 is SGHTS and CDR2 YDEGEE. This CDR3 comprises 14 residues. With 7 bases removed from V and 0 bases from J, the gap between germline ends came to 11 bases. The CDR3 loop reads CASSPGHSNQPQHF. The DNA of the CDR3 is TGTGCCAGCTCGCCGGGCCATAGCAATCAGCCCCAGCATTTT.

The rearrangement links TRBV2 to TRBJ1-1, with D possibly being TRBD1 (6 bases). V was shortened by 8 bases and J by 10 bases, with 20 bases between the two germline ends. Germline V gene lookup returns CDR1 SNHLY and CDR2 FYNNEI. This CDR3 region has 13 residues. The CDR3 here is CASESGVQQGAFF. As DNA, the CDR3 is TGTGCCAGCGAATCTGGGGTCCAACAGGGAGCTTTCTTT.

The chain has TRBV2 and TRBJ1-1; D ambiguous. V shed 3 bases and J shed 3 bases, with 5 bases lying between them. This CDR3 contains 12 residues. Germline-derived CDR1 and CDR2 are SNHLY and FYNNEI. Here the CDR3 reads CASSEFDTEAFF. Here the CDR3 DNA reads TGTGCCAGCAGTGAGTTCGACACTGAAGCTTTCTTT.

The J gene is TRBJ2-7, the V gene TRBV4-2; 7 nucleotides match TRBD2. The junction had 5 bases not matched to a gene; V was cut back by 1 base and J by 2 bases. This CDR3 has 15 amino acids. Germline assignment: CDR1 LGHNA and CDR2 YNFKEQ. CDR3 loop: CASSQGSGGAYEQYF. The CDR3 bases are TGTGCCAGCAGCCAAGGGTCGGGAGGAGCCTACGAGCAGTACTTC.

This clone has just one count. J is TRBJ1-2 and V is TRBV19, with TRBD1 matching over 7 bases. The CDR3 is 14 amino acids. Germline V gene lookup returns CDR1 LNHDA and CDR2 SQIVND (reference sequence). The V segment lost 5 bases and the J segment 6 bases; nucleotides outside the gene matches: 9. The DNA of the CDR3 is TGTGCCAGTAGTGTTCGGGACAGTCCAAATGGCTACACCTTC. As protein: CASSVRDSPNGYTF.

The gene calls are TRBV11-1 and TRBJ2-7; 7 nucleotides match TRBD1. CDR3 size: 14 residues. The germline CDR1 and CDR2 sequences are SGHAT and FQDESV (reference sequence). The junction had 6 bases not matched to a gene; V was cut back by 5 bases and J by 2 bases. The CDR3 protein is CASSKYRGTYEQYF. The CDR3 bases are TGTGCCAGCAGCAAATACAGGGGAACCTACGAGCAGTACTTC.